This TCR beta chain is from a study of cytomegalovirus exposure and HLA in healthy donors. Study findings and constraints: In an earlier analysis, most TCR beta V segments were productive about 87% or about 30% of the time. The likely explanation for a cluster of highly shared sequence variants was sequencing artifact. Analysis was carried out at a later point, and it linked a missense DCLRE1C variant to TCR beta V- and J-gene trimming.

It was with 60 Vbeta and 13 Jbeta primers that the PCR ran. The protocol was immunoSEQ multiplex PCR, while the TCRdb copy is restricted to in-frame clones and leaves out a portion. The specimen's table records over 110,000 clones. Turning to this clone: Its antigen is currently unknown.

This CDR3 has 17 amino acids. The V gene's germline CDR1 is MGHDK and CDR2 SYGVNS. V gave up 2 bases and J gave up 0 bases, with 14 bases separating them. The source material was PBMCs. The TCR comes from a male donor in good health and CMV-seronegative. The V gene is TRBV25-1, the J gene TRBJ1-5, with D possibly TRBD1 on 6 matching bases. The CDR3 loop reads CASSEGGFPYSNQPQHF. DNA for the CDR3: TGTGCCAGCAGTGAAGGGGGCTTTCCGTATAGCAATCAGCCCCAGCATTTT. Drawing the rest from reference TRBV25-1 and TRBJ1-5, the complete variable domain is EADIYQTPRYLVIGTGKKITLECSQTMGHDKMYWYQQDPGMELHLIHYSYGVNSTEKGDLSSESTVSRIRTEHFPLTLESARPSHTSQYLCASSEGGFPYSNQPQHFGDGTRLSIL.